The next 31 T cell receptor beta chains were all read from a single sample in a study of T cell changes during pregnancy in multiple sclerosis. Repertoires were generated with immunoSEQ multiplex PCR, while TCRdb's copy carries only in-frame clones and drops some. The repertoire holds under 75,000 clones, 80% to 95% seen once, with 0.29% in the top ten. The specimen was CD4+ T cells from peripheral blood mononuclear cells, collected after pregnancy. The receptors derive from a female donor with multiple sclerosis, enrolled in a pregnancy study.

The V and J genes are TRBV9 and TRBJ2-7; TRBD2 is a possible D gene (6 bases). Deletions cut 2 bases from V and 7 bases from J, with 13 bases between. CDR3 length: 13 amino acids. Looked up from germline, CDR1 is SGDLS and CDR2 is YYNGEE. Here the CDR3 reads CASSVRDWGEQYF. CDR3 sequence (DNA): TGTGCCAGCAGCGTCCGGGACTGGGGGGAGCAGTACTTC.

CDR3 region: CASSPRTREFANTGELFF. The CDR3 region has the DNA TGCGCCAGCAGCCCGAGGACTAGAGAGTTCGCGAACACCGGGGAGCTGTTTTTT. The rearrangement uses TRBV5-1 and TRBJ2-2; 7 nucleotides match TRBD2. There are 18 residues in the CDR3. Germline V gives CDR1 SGHRS, CDR2 YFSETQ. The trim removed 4 bases at V and 0 bases at J, leaving 12 bases unmatched.

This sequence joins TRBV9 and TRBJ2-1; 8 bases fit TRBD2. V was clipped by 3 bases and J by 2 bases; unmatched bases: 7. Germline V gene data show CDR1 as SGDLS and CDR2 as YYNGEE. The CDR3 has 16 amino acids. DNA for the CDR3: TGTGCCAGCAGCGGCCTAGCGGGCGGGACCTACAATGAGCAGTTCTTC. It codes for CASSGLAGGTYNEQFF.

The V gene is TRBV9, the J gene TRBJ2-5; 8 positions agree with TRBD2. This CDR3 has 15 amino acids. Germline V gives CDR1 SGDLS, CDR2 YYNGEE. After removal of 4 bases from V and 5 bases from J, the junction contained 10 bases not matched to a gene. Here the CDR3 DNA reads TGTGCCAGCAGCCTCGGACTAGCTTCGGGTGAGACCCAGTACTTC. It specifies CASSLGLASGETQYF.

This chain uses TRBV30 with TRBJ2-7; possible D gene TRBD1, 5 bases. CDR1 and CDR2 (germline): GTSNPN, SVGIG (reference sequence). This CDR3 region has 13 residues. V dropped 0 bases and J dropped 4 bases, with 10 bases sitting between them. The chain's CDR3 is CAWSVQVTYEQYF. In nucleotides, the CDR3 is TGTGCCTGGAGTGTACAGGTCACATACGAGCAGTACTTC.

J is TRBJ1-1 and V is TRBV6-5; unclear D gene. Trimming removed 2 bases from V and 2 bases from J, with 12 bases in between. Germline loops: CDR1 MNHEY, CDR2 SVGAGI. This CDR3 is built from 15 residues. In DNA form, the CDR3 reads TGTGCCAGCAGTTACAGTTCCACGGTCAACACTGAAGCTTTCTTT. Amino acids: CASSYSSTVNTEAFF.

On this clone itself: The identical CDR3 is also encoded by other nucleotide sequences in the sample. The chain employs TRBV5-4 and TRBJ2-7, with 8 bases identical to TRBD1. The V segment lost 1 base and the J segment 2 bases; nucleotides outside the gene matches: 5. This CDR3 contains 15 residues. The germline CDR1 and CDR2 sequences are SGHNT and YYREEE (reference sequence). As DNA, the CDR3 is TGTGCCAGCAGCTTGCCAGGACAGGGTGCCTACGAGCAGTACTTC. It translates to CASSLPGQGAYEQYF.

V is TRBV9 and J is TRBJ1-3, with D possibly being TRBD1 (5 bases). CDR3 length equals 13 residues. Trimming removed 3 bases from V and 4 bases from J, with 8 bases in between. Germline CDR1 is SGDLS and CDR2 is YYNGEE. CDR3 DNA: TGTGCCAGCAGCGACAGACAGGGAAACACCATATATTTT. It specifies CASSDRQGNTIYF. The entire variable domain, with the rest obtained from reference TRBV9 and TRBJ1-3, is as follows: DSGVTQTPKHLITATGQRVTLRCSPRSGDLSVYWYQQSLDQGLQFLIQYYNGEERAKGNILERFSAQQFPDLHSELNLSSLELGDSALYFCASSDRQGNTIYFGEGSWLTVV.

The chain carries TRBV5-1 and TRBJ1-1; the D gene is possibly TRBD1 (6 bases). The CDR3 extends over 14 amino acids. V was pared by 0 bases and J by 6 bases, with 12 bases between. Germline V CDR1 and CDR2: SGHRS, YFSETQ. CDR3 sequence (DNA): TGCGCCAGCAGCTTGGAACAGGGAGGGGCTGAAGCTTTCTTT. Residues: CASSLEQGGAEAFF.

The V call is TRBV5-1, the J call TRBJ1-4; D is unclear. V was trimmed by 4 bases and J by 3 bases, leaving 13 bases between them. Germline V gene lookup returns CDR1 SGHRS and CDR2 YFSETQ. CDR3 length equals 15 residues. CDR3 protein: CASSLETAPNEKLFF. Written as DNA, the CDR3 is TGCGCCAGCAGCCTCGAGACTGCTCCTAATGAAAAACTGTTTTTT.

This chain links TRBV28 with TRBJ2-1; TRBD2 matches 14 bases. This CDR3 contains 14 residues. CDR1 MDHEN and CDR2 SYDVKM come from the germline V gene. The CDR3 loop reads CWTSGRSSYNEQFF. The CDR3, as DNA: TGTTGGACTAGCGGGAGGAGCTCCTACAATGAGCAGTTCTTC.

Here the CDR3 reads CASSLTRAGIIIQETQYF. CDR3 coding DNA: TGTGCCAGCAGCTTAACTCGAGCGGGAATAATTATTCAGGAGACCCAGTACTTC. This chain joins TRBV7-6 and TRBJ2-5; 7 bases are shared with TRBD2. The germline V gene encodes CDR1 SGHVS and CDR2 FNYEAQ. Trimming at V came to 2 bases and at J to 5 bases, leaving 17 bases not matched to a gene. The CDR3 runs 18 residues.

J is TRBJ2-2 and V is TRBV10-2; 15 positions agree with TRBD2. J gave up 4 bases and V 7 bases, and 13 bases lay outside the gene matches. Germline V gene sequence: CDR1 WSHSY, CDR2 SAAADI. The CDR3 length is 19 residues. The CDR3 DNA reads TGCGCCAGCATGTACTCGGGACTAGCGGGAGGTAAGGGCACCGGGGAGCTGTTTTTT. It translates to CASMYSGLAGGKGTGELFF.

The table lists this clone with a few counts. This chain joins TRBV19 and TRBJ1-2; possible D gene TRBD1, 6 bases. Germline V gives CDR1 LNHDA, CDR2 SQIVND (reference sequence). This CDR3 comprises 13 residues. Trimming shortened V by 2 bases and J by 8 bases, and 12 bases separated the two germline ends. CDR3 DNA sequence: TGTGCCAGTAGTATACAGGGGAAGGACGGCTACACCTTC. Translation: CASSIQGKDGYTF. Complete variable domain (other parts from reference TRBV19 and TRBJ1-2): DGGITQSPKYLFRKEGQNVTLSCEQNLNHDAMYWYRQDPGQGLRLIYYSQIVNDFQKGDIAEGYSVSREKKESFPLTVTSAQKNPTAFYLCASSIQGKDGYTFGSGTRLTVV.

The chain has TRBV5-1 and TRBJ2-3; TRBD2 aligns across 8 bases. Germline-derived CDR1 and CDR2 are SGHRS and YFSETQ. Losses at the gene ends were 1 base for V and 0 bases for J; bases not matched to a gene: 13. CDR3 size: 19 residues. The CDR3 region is CASSLPLAGRGDSTDTQYF. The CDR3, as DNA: TGCGCCAGCAGCTTGCCCCTAGCGGGTAGGGGAGATAGCACAGATACGCAGTATTTT.

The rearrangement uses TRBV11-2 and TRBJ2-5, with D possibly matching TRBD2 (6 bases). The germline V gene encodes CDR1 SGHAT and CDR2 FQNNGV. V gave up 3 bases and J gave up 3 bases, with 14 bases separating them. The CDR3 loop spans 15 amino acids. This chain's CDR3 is CASSFRIAVEETQYF. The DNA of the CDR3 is TGTGCCAGCAGCTTTAGAATAGCGGTAGAAGAGACCCAGTACTTC.

The chain's CDR3 is CASSPMTGPGAGELFF. CDR3 DNA sequence: TGCGCCAGCAGTCCCATGACAGGGCCTGGGGCCGGGGAGCTGTTTTTT. The chain recombines TRBV5-1 with TRBJ2-2; 7 bases agree with TRBD1. Germline V lookup: CDR1 SGHRS, CDR2 YFSETQ. The J segment lost 6 bases and the V segment lost 5 bases, leaving 13 bases of the junction unmatched. The CDR3 extends over 16 amino acids.

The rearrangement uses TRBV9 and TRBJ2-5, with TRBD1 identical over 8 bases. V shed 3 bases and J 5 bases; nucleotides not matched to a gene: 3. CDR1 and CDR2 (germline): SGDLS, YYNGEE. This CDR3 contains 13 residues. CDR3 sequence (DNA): TGTGCCAGCAGCGCCCGGGACAGGGAGACCCAGTACTTC. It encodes CASSARDRETQYF.

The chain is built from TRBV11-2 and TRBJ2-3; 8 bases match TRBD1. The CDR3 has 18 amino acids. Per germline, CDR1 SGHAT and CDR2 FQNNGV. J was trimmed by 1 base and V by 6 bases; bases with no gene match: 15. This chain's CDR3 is CASSVFRTGQGRTDTQYF. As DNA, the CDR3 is TGTGCCAGCAGTGTTTTTCGAACCGGACAGGGTCGCACAGATACGCAGTATTTT.

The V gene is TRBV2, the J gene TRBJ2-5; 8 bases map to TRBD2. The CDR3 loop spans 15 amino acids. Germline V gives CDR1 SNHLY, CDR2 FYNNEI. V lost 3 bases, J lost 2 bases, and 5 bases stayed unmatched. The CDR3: CASSESRGEQETQYF. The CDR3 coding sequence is TGTGCCAGCAGTGAGTCGCGGGGGGAACAAGAGACCCAGTACTTC.

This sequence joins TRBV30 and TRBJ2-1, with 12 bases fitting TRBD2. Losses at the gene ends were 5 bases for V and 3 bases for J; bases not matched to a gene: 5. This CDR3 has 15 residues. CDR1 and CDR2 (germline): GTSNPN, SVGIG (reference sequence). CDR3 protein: CAWARTSGIYNEQFF. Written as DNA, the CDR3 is TGTGCCTGGGCTCGGACTAGCGGGATCTACAATGAGCAGTTCTTC.

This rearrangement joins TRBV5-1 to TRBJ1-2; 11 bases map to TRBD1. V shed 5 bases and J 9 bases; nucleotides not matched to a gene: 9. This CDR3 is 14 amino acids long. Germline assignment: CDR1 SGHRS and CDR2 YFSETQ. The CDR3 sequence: CASSSFGQGASYTF. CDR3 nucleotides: TGCGCCAGCAGTAGTTTCGGACAGGGGGCTAGCTACACCTTC.

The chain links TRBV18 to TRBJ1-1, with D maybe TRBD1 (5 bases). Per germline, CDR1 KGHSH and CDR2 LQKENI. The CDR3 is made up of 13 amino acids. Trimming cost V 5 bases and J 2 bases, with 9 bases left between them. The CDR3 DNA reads TGTGCCAGCTCAACCCAGGGTAACACTGAAGCTTTCTTT. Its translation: CASSTQGNTEAFF.

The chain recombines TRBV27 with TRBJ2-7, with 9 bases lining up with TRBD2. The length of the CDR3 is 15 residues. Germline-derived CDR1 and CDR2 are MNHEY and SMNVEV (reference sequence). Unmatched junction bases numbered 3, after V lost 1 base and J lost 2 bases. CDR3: CASSLYLAGPYEQYF. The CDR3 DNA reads TGTGCCAGCAGTTTATACCTAGCGGGACCCTACGAGCAGTACTTC.

The CDR3 reads CASSEWRDNEQFF. CDR3 sequence (DNA): TGTGCCAGCAGTGAGTGGAGGGACAATGAGCAGTTCTTC. The chain couples TRBV2 to TRBJ2-1, with a possible D match to TRBD2 (6 bases). This CDR3 is built from 13 residues. Germline assignment: CDR1 SNHLY and CDR2 FYNNEI. V dropped 3 bases and J dropped 5 bases, with 8 bases sitting between them.

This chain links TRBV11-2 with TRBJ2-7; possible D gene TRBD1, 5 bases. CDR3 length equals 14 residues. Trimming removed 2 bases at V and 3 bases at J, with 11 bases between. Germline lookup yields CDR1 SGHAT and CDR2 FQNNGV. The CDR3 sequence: CASSLYPGYYEQYF. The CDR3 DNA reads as TGTGCCAGCAGCTTATATCCAGGGTACTACGAGCAGTACTTC.

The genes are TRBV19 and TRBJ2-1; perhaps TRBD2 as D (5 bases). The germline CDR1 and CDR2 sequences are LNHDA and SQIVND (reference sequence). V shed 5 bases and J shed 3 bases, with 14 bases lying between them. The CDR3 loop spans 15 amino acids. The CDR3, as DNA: TGTGCCAGTAGTCCGGAAGGACTGAACTACAATGAGCAGTTCTTC. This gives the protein CASSPEGLNYNEQFF. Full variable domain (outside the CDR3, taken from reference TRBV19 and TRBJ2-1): DGGITQSPKYLFRKEGQNVTLSCEQNLNHDAMYWYRQDPGQGLRLIYYSQIVNDFQKGDIAEGYSVSREKKESFPLTVTSAQKNPTAFYLCASSPEGLNYNEQFFGPGTRLTVL.

CDR3 amino acids: CASSQEGRGANEQFF. In DNA, the CDR3 is TGCGCCAGCAGCCAAGAAGGAAGGGGTGCCAATGAGCAGTTCTTC. This chain joins TRBV4-1 and TRBJ2-1; D might be TRBD1 (5 bases). The CDR3 has 15 residues. Per germline, CDR1 MGHRA and CDR2 YSYEKL. Trimming took off 0 bases at V and 6 bases at J, with 12 bases between the two ends.

The CDR3 DNA follows: TGTGCCAGCAGCTTAGTCTGGGAGGAGGAGCAGTTCTTC. It yields the protein CASSLVWEEEQFF. The V call is TRBV7-2, the J call TRBJ2-1; a possible D gene is TRBD2 (6 bases). The CDR3 is 13 amino acids. In germline, CDR1 is SGHTA, CDR2 FQGNSA. Trimming removed 1 base at V and 10 bases at J, with 11 bases between.

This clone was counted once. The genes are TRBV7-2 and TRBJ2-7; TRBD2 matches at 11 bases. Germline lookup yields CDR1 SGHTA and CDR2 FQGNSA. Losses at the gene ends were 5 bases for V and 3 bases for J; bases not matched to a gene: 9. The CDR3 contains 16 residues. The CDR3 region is CASSPGGGLAVYEQYF. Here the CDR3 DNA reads TGTGCCAGCAGCCCGGGGGGGGGACTAGCGGTCTACGAGCAGTACTTC.

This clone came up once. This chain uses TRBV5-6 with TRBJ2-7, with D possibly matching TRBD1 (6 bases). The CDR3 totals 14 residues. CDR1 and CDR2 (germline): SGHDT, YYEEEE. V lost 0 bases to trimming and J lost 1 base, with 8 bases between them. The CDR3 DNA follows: TGTGCCAGCAGCTTGGACAGGGTTTCCTACGAGCAGTACTTC. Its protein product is CASSLDRVSYEQYF. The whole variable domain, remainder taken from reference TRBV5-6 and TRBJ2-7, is DAGVTQSPTHLIKTRGQQVTLRCSPKSGHDTVSWYQQALGQGPQFIFQYYEEEERQRGNFPDRFSGHQFPNYSSELNVNALLLGDSALYLCASSLDRVSYEQYFGPGTRLTVT.